The clone carrying this T cell receptor (beta chain) turned up a few times. The data belong to a study of T cells in Graves' hyperthyroidism and ophthalmopathy. There were TCR beta CDR3 regions amplified from RNA transcripts. When the TCR CDR3 underwent first-round RT-PCR, the HTBI primer set was used. Each CDR3 protein is one row after TCRdb ran MiXCR on the multiplex PCR reads. The table records 400,000 to 600,000 distinct CDR3 sequences, 15% to 20% of them present only once. The sample taken for sequencing was blood. The sequence was obtained from a woman younger than 45 with Graves' ophthalmopathy.

CDR3 coding DNA: TGTGCCAGCAGTTACTCGTCTAGCGGATACGAGCAGTACTTC. It codes for CASSYSSSGYEQYF. The chain couples TRBV6-6 to TRBJ2-7; 7 nucleotides line up with TRBD2. Unmatched junction bases numbered 3, after V lost 0 bases and J lost 4 bases. This CDR3 comprises 14 residues. Germline-derived CDR1 and CDR2 are MNHNY and SVGAGI (reference sequence).